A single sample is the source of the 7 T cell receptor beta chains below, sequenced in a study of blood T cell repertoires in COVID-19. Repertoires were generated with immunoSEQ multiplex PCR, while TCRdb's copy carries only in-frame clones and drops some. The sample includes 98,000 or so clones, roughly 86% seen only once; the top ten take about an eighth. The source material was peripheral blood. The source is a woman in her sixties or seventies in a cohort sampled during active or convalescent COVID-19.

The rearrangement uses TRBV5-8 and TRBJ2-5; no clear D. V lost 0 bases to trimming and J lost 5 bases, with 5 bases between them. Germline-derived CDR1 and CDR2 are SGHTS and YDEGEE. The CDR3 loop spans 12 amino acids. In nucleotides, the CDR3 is TGTGCCAGCAGCTTGGTCATCGAGACCCAGTACTTC. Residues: CASSLVIETQYF.

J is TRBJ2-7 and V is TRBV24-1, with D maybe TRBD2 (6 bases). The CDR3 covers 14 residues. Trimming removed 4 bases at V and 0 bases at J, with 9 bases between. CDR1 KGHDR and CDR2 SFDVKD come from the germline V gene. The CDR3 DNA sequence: TGTGCCACCAGTGAAACCGGGAGCTCCTACGAGCAGTACTTC. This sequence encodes CATSETGSSYEQYF.

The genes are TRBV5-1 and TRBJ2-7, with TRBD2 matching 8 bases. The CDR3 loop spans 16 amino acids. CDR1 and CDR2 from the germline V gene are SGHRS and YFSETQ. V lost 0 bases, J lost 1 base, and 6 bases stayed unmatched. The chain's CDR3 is CASSLEFSGESYEQYF. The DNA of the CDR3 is TGCGCCAGCAGCTTGGAATTTAGCGGGGAATCCTACGAGCAGTACTTC.

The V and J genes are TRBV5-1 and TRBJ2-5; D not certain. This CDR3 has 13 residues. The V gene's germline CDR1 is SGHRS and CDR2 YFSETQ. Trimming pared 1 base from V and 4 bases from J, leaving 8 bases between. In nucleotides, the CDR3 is TGCGCCAGCAGCTTGAGTGTCGGAGAGACCCAGTACTTC. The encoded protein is CASSLSVGETQYF.

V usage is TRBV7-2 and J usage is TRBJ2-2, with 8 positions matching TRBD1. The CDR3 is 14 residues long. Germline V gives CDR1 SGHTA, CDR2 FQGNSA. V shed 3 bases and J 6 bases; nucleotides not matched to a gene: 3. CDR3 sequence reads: CASSLTGDPGELFF. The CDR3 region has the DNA TGTGCCAGCAGCTTGACAGGGGACCCCGGGGAGCTGTTTTTT.

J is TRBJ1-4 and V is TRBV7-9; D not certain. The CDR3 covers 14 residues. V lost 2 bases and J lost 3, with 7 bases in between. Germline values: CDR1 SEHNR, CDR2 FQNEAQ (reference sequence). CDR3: CASSLITANEKLFF. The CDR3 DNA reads TGTGCCAGCAGCTTAATAACAGCTAATGAAAAACTGTTTTTT.

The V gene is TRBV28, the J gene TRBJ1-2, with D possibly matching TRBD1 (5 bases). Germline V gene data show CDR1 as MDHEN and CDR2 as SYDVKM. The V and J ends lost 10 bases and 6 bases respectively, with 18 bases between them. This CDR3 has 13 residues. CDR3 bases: TGTGCCATCCGGTCGGGGGGTACCCATGGCTACACCTTC. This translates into CAIRSGGTHGYTF.